This TCR beta chain was retrieved from a study of cytomegalovirus exposure and HLA in healthy donors (dated by TCRdb to the late 2010s). Regarding the study in general: According to an earlier analysis of 450 to 650 of the donors, about 179 million T cells yielded 117 million unique TCR beta sequences and around 300 Gb of sequence data. Among roughly 400 genotyped donors of the cohort, an average of about 240,000 unique TCR beta nucleotide sequences were sequenced per donor, around 20% of them non-productive. In an earlier analysis of a few hundred of the donors, high-throughput TCR beta sequencing was used to judge whether each TCR beta V gene segment behaved as functional or pseudogenic. Typing coverage varied by locus: roughly 620-640 donors for A, B, C, DRB1 and DQB1; 522 for DQA1; around 570 for DPA1; approximately 470 for DPB1. A later genetic analysis used genome-wide SNP genotypes for 398 of the 666 donors, treating that subset as a discovery cohort. HLA typing covered class I and class II loci at four-digit resolution. Around 320 gigabases of sequencing data and approximately 80 million unique TCR sequences were included in an early release covering around 650 HLA-typed donors. To predict cytomegalovirus infection status, the study combined high-throughput TCR immunosequencing, statistical association of individual TCRs with disease status, and machine learning. Among the roughly 400 genotyped donors, under 90% belonged to the genetic ancestry cluster associated with self-reported Caucasian donors. Several DR-DQ haplotypes were treated as single units for association and clustering because of strong linkage in the cohort. The study used immunosequencing to profile the T cell repertoires of 600 to 850 subjects and linked those repertoires to cytomegalovirus serostatus. Rather than using new phenotypic data, the later analysis identified candidate immune exposures from TCR beta sequences and from how often those sequences occurred across donors. All discovery cohort repertoires had been generated on a single sequencing platform. To study patterns of TCR occurrence, a later analysis re-analyzed previously published TCR beta repertoires from more than 550 donors and added high-resolution HLA genotyping. Along with the roughly 700-subject first cohort, a separate validation cohort of over a hundred different subjects was used. The study aimed to test whether cataloging public T cell receptors could reveal signatures of past pathogen exposure. Donor age, sex, ethnicity and CMV serostatus were collected together with the repertoire data.

In regard to this clone: Its antigen is unknown. Per-nucleotide qualities are absent, and no much larger clonotype sits a single base away.

Library preparation used the immunoSEQ multiplex PCR assay. For the multiplex PCR, a mixture combining 60 forward primers for TCR Vbeta segments and 13 reverse primers for TCR Jbeta segments was used. The CDR3 region of rearranged TCR beta genes was amplified from genomic DNA with a multiplex PCR assay. The amplified TCR beta libraries were sequenced on the Illumina HiSeq System as 87-base-pair reads. In the source study's methods: In a later analysis, tens of millions of unique TCR beta chains were counted across the roughly 670 repertoires, and approximately 9.9 million of these chains were shared by at least two donors. Raw reads were error-corrected and collapsed into unique sequences with a nearest-neighbor algorithm that merged closely related sequences to remove PCR and sequencing errors. V, D and J gene segments were assigned by aligning CDR3 sequences to IMGT reference sequences. For a sequence to be retained, at least a six-nucleotide match to both a V gene segment and a J gene segment was required. Rearrangements were classified as productive when the CDR3 lacked stop codons and remained in frame with V and J, and all other rearrangements were classified as non-productive. CDR3 was defined according to IMGT convention as the region running from the second conserved V-encoded cysteine to the conserved J-encoded phenylalanine. In an earlier analysis of just under 600 of the donors, sequences lacking an unambiguous match to a single V gene segment were excluded. An earlier analysis of 550 to 650 of the donors classified V segments as functional when productive rearrangements were above 56.7% and as segregating when the standard deviation between donors was above 5%. A statistical classification framework was developed to diagnose cytomegalovirus status using the catalog of TCR beta chain sequences. V and J gene assignment, in a later analysis, came from comparing TCR nucleotide sequences with IMGT/GENE-DB human TR gene sequences. In a later analysis, CDR3 sequences and most-parsimonious VDJ recombination scenarios were assigned using the TCRdist pipeline. In a later analysis, each TCR beta chain was defined by its CDR3 amino acid sequence together with its V-gene family, and reads without a unique V-gene family were excluded. As a way to deal with suspected cross-contamination and a sequencing artifact, a later analysis dropped 450 to 600 nucleotide sequences that were highly shared and had low generation probability. For each public chain, a later analysis derived a clonal expansion index from normalized ranks of inferred template counts within each repertoire. A later analysis computed generation probabilities with a VDJ recombination model fitted to out-of-frame rearrangements, and checked the results against IGoR. In a later analysis, hypergeometric tests were used to score TCR-TCR, TCR-HLA and TCR-CMV co-occurrence, with a repertoire-size bias correction applied to TCR pairs. To estimate false discovery rates, a later analysis permuted the HLA or CMV assignments 20 times. In a later analysis, co-occurring TCRs were grouped using DBSCAN, and TCRdist sequence similarity was added for clustering within HLA-allele-positive subsets. Co-occurrence clustering excluded repertoires with fewer than 30,000 or more than 120,000 public chains, plus five with anomalous nucleotide sharing. TCRdb mirrors the immuneACCESS table, restricted to in-frame sequences. Some clones are absent from its copies; in checked studies, under half trace to an unresolved V gene, and the reason for the others is unknown. The DNA was the basis for D and trimming; V, J and clone size are from that table. For this sample there are 150,000 to 200,000 clones; 68% appear just once. The biggest ten clones account for approximately 1.5% of the sample.

General conclusions and limits of the study: According to a later analysis, parvovirus B19, influenza, CMV and Epstein-Barr virus appeared linked to several top co-occurrence clusters. In the study, approximately 150 TCR beta chains were listed as associated with cytomegalovirus. Roughly uniform sequencing depth across donors was assumed in presence/absence analyses, although this assumption may not hold. Because HLA typing was missing for some donors at each locus, association tests included only the typed subset. According to a later analysis, TCR association rates differed among HLA loci, with DRB1 alleles showing the most associated TCRs and HLA-C alleles showing the fewest. A further reported finding was that TCR beta sequences accurately predicted the HLA-A and HLA-B alleles for most subjects in the first cohort. The classifier was reported to diagnose cytomegalovirus status with high specificity and sensitivity in both the original cohort and the validation cohort. According to a later analysis, most CMV-associated TCR beta chains appeared to be HLA-restricted, and the HLA associations seemed to be driven largely by CMV exposure. This cohort had only TCR beta chains sequenced, and the lack of alpha or paired-chain data limited which features could be detected. A few of the identified cytomegalovirus-associated TCR beta chains were confirmed in vitro to be specific for cytomegalovirus antigens. Broadly in line with IMGT annotations, most TCR beta V segments showed up in productive rearrangements about 87% or about 30% of the time in an earlier analysis of about 500 of the donors. The earlier analysis of almost 600 of the donors excluded seventeen rarely observed V segments, including chromosome 9 orphons, because counts were too low. Across donors, most TCR sequences were observed very rarely, whereas some public TCRs were present in many individuals. A later analysis found that HLA-associated TCR beta chains were more clonally expanded and had lower generation probabilities than equally common non-associated chains. Immune exposure information for the cohort was limited to CMV serostatus. An association between a missense DCLRE1C variant and V-gene and J-gene trimming of TCR beta chains was found in a later genetic analysis and replicated in an independent cohort. Strong co-occurrence of HLA alleles, especially DR and DQ, made assigning TCR associations to individual alleles difficult. The authors suggested that the approach could potentially be generalized to other disease states and immunological phenotypes. A group of highly shared sequence variants was considered likely to be a technical artifact of the sequencing pipeline. A later genetic analysis reported fewer N-insertions in productive TCRs among donors in an Asian-associated ancestry cluster than the 666-donor mean. At a false discovery rate of 0.05, a later analysis linked some 18,000 TCR beta sequences to specific HLA alleles. Correlated functional status among segregating V segments might reflect linkage disequilibrium, but an unknown experimental factor could not be ruled out.

The cohort comprised fewer than 700 healthy bone marrow donors. Cohort members were all nominally healthy when sampled, although unrecorded immune exposures were likely present. The donor tested CMV seronegative, placing the donor among the approximately 400 seronegative members of the cohort. Every donor gave a peripheral blood sample, and the peripheral blood mononuclear cells from that sample were used for TCR beta sequencing. The Qiagen DNeasy Blood Extraction Kit was used to extract genomic DNA from the blood cell samples. The specimen was PBMCs. The sequence came from a man aged 45 to 65 in good health and CMV-seronegative.

The CDR3 protein: CASSDRTGPNEKLFF. DNA sequence: TGTGCCAGCAGTGACCGGACAGGGCCTAATGAAAAACTGTTTTTT. The V and J segments used are TRBV2 and TRBJ1-4; a stretch of 8 junction bases matches TRBD1. The germline V gene gives CDR1 as SNHLY and CDR2 as FYNNEI. There are 15 amino acids in the CDR3, from cysteine to phenylalanine inclusive. Here the CDR3 DNA is all that survives: 45 bases in frame from base 1. Ends trimmed: V by 3 bases, J by 3 bases; bases unmatched to a gene: 3. The reference TRBV2 and TRBJ1-4 proteins fill in what lies around the CDR3, so the full variable domain reads EPEVTQTPSHQVTQMGQEVILRCVPISNHLYFYWYRQILGQKVEFLVSFYNNEISEKSEIFDDQFSVERPDGSNFTLKIRSTKLEDSAMYFCASSDRTGPNEKLFFGSGTQLSVL.